These 20 T cell receptor beta chains originate from one sample sequenced in a study of shared clonotypes between healthy human individuals. Naive CD8 isolation took CD45RO-negative cells positively selected for CCR7 and excluded terminally differentiated effector memory CD45RA+ cells. The data were produced by immunoSEQ multiplex PCR, yet TCRdb's version contains in-frame clones alone and is incomplete. In the table there are nearly 2 million clones, approximately 95% of which are singletons. The sample consisted of naive CD8+ T cells sorted from blood. Every receptor here comes from a man in his late teens or twenties in good health.

The rearrangement joins TRBV5-4 to TRBJ2-1; unclear D gene. The length of the CDR3 is 13 residues. The germline gives CDR1 SGHNT, CDR2 YYREEE (reference sequence). The V gene lost 2 bases and the J gene lost 9 bases, with 12 bases spanning the gap. CDR3 residues: CASSLGGSSEQFF. Written as DNA, the CDR3 is TGTGCCAGCAGCTTAGGTGGGTCTAGTGAGCAGTTCTTC. Based on the CDR3 plus reference TRBV5-4 and TRBJ2-1, the full variable domain is ETGVTQSPTHLIKTRGQQVTLRCSSQSGHNTVSWYQQALGQGPQFIFQYYREEENGRGNFPPRFSGLQFPNYSSELNVNALELDDSALYLCASSLGGSSEQFFGPGTRLTVL.

The chain recombines TRBV6-6 with TRBJ1-1, with D possibly TRBD1 on 5 matching bases. The V gene lost 10 bases and the J gene lost 3 bases, with 15 bases spanning the gap. The CDR3 is 13 amino acids. CDR1 is MNHNY and CDR2 is SVGAGI in the germline V gene (reference sequence). CDR3 in amino acids: CATAGPLDTEAFF. CDR3 nucleotide sequence: TGTGCCACGGCGGGGCCGTTGGACACTGAAGCTTTCTTT.

The chain is built from TRBV7-9 and TRBJ2-1; D is ambiguous. V lost 7 bases to trimming and J lost 0 bases, with 10 bases between them. Germline V gene lookup returns CDR1 SEHNR and CDR2 FQNEAQ (reference sequence). The CDR3 consists of 14 residues. The DNA for the CDR3 is TGTGCCAGCACCACCCGTAGCTCCTACAATGAGCAGTTCTTC. This sequence encodes CASTTRSSYNEQFF.

This chain joins TRBV4-1 and TRBJ2-1; D ambiguous. Trimming left V 1 base short and J 0 bases short, with 7 bases between. The CDR3 is 15 amino acids. Per germline, CDR1 MGHRA and CDR2 YSYEKL. Here the CDR3 DNA reads TGCGCCAGCAGCCAAGGCATAAACTCCTACAATGAGCAGTTCTTC. Translated, it gives CASSQGINSYNEQFF.

This sequence joins TRBV4-3 and TRBJ1-4; TRBD1 matches 9 bases. Looked up from germline, CDR1 is LGHNA and CDR2 is YSLEER. Trimming removed 2 bases from V and 7 bases from J; junction bases left unmatched: 5. The length of the CDR3 is 15 residues. As DNA, the CDR3 is TGCGCCAGCAGCCAACTATGGGGACAGGGTGAAAAACTGTTTTTT. Translated: CASSQLWGQGEKLFF.

The V gene is TRBV28, the J gene TRBJ2-7; D possibly corresponds to TRBD1 (6 bases). Trimming took off 5 bases at V and 2 bases at J, with 16 bases between the two ends. The CDR3 totals 15 residues. Germline V CDR1 and CDR2: MDHEN, SYDVKM. The CDR3: CASSLYREKPYEQYF. In DNA, the CDR3 is TGTGCCAGCAGTCTCTACAGGGAGAAACCCTACGAGCAGTACTTC.

V usage is TRBV11-2 and J usage is TRBJ2-7; 7 nucleotides align to TRBD2. Per germline, CDR1 SGHAT and CDR2 FQNNGV. The CDR3 totals 14 residues. V gave up 7 bases and J gave up 2 bases; unmatched junction bases: 8. The CDR3 coding sequence is TGTGCCAGCACTTGGGGGGGGAGGGCCTACGAGCAGTACTTC. It yields the protein CASTWGGRAYEQYF.

This sequence joins TRBV28 and TRBJ2-4; D remains ambiguous. The V gene's germline CDR1 is MDHEN and CDR2 SYDVKM. The V end was cut by 4 bases, the J end by 4 bases, with 17 bases between. The CDR3 extends over 16 amino acids. The chain's CDR3 is CASSSPFVGHKNIQYF. CDR3 nucleotides: TGTGCCAGCAGTTCCCCGTTTGTAGGCCATAAAAACATTCAGTACTTC.

As concerns this clone: The same CDR3 can be traced to other DNA sequences in this sample. The V gene is TRBV27, the J gene TRBJ2-7; 7 bases are a match to TRBD2. This CDR3 contains 16 residues. V shed 2 bases and J 2 bases; nucleotides not matched to a gene: 9. Germline V gene data show CDR1 as MNHEY and CDR2 as SMNVEV (reference sequence). The CDR3 reads CASSLVASGSPYEQYF. The DNA of the CDR3 is TGTGCCAGCAGTTTAGTGGCTAGCGGTTCACCCTACGAGCAGTACTTC.

The chain combines TRBV13 with TRBJ2-5, with 10 bases fitting TRBD2. After removal of 0 bases from V and 5 bases from J, the junction contained 6 bases not matched to a gene. Germline CDR1 is PRHDT and CDR2 is FYEKMQ (reference sequence). CDR3 length: 16 amino acids. The CDR3 DNA follows: TGTGCCAGCAGCTTAGGGGCGAGCGGGAGGGCCGAGACCCAGTACTTC. Protein: CASSLGASGRAETQYF.

Only one count was recorded for this clone. The chain joins TRBV9 to TRBJ2-3, with TRBD2 identical over 7 bases. The CDR3 covers 15 residues. The germline CDR1 and CDR2 sequences are SGDLS and YYNGEE. The ends lost 4 bases at V and 2 bases at J; junction bases unmatched: 7. The CDR3 sequence is CASSPWGGTTDTQYF. CDR3 nucleotides: TGTGCCAGCAGCCCGTGGGGGGGAACCACAGATACGCAGTATTTT.

The V call is TRBV30, the J call TRBJ2-5, with D possibly being TRBD1 (7 bases). This CDR3 is built from 13 residues. V lost 5 bases and J 1 base, leaving 11 bases between the germline ends. Germline CDR1 is GTSNPN and CDR2 is SVGIG (reference sequence). CDR3: CAWGGTVQETQYF. The CDR3 DNA reads as TGTGCCTGGGGAGGGACAGTCCAAGAGACCCAGTACTTC.

This rearrangement joins TRBV19 to TRBJ2-5; D uncertain. Looked up from germline, CDR1 is LNHDA and CDR2 is SQIVND (reference sequence). Trimming left V 2 bases short and J 5 bases short, with 9 bases between. This CDR3 spans 13 amino acids. This CDR3 reads CASSIRYGETQYF. CDR3 in DNA: TGTGCCAGTAGTATACGCTATGGGGAGACCCAGTACTTC. Supplemented by reference TRBV19 and TRBJ2-5, the full variable domain reads DGGITQSPKYLFRKEGQNVTLSCEQNLNHDAMYWYRQDPGQGLRLIYYSQIVNDFQKGDIAEGYSVSREKKESFPLTVTSAQKNPTAFYLCASSIRYGETQYFGPGTRLLVL.

CDR3: CASSLVGTVYEQYF. CDR3 bases: TGCGCCAGCAGCTTGGTCGGGACGGTCTACGAGCAGTACTTC. The chain links TRBV5-1 to TRBJ2-7, with D perhaps TRBD1 or TRBD2 (5 bases each). V lost 0 bases to trimming and J lost 3 bases, with 10 bases between them. CDR1 and CDR2 (germline): SGHRS, YFSETQ. The CDR3 sequence is 14 residues long. The full variable domain, in which reference TRBV5-1 and TRBJ2-7 provide the parts outside the CDR3, is KAGVTQTPRYLIKTRGQQVTLSCSPISGHRSVSWYQQTPGQGLQFLFEYFSETQRNKGNFPGRFSGRQFSNSRSEMNVSTLELGDSALYLCASSLVGTVYEQYFGPGTRLTVT.

This clone was found once. This sequence joins TRBV9 and TRBJ2-3; TRBD2 matches 8 bases. This CDR3 has 15 residues. Germline lookup yields CDR1 SGDLS and CDR2 YYNGEE. V dropped 5 bases and J dropped 5; count of bases not matched to a gene: 10. CDR3 DNA: TGTGCCAGCAGTTCCCGGCGGGGGGATCTAGATACGCAGTATTTT. Its translation: CASSSRRGDLDTQYF.

This chain uses TRBV6-1 with TRBJ2-7; D unresolved. CDR1 and CDR2 (germline): MNHNS, SASEGT. The CDR3 consists of 13 residues. V lost 3 bases, J lost 3 bases, and 9 bases lay in between. The CDR3 loop is CASSEVWNYEQYF. CDR3 sequence (DNA): TGTGCCAGCAGTGAGGTTTGGAACTACGAGCAGTACTTC.

The rearrangement uses TRBV19 and TRBJ2-1; 9 positions agree with TRBD2. The CDR3 consists of 17 residues. V lost 4 bases to trimming and J lost 0 bases; unmatched junction nucleotides: 7. Germline values: CDR1 LNHDA, CDR2 SQIVND (reference sequence). Written as DNA, the CDR3 is TGTGCCAGTAGTAGCCTAGCGGGGATAAGCTCCTACAATGAGCAGTTCTTC. Amino acid sequence: CASSSLAGISSYNEQFF.

The gene calls are TRBV4-1 and TRBJ1-5, with D perhaps matching TRBD1 (6 bases). The germline gives CDR1 MGHRA, CDR2 YSYEKL. The CDR3 has 15 amino acids. V was clipped by 1 base and J by 7 bases, with 14 bases between them. The CDR3 loop reads CASSQVRGAGQPQHF. CDR3 coding DNA: TGCGCCAGCAGCCAAGTGAGGGGGGCTGGGCAGCCCCAGCATTTT.

The rearrangement uses TRBV2 and TRBJ1-1; 9 bases fit TRBD1. V dropped 5 bases and J dropped 0; count of bases not matched to a gene: 7. CDR3 length: 16 amino acids. In germline, CDR1 is SNHLY, CDR2 FYNNEI. The CDR3 sequence: CASSFGQGLMNTEAFF. In DNA, the CDR3 is TGTGCCAGCAGTTTTGGACAGGGGTTGATGAACACTGAAGCTTTCTTT.

The chain recombines TRBV29-1 with TRBJ2-3; D tentatively reads TRBD1 or TRBD2 (5 bases each). This CDR3 is built from 13 residues. Germline CDR1 SQVTM, CDR2 ANQGSEA. Trimming removed 4 bases from V and 2 bases from J, with 10 bases in between. For the CDR3, the DNA is TGCAGCGTTGTGCCAGGGACCACAGATACGCAGTATTTT. Amino acid sequence: CSVVPGTTDTQYF.